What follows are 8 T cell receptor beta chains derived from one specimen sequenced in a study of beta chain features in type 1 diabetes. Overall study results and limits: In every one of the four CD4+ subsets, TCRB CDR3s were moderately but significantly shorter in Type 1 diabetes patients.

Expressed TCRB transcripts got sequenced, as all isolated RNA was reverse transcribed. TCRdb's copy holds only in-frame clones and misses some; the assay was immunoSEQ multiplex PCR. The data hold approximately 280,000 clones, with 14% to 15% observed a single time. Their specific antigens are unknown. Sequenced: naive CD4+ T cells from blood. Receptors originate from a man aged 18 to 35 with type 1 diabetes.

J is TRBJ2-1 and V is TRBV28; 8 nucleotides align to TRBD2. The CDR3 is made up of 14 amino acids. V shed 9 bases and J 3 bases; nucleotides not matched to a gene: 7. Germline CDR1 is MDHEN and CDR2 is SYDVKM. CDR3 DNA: TGTGCCAGTAGTGGGGCGGGGGGCTACAATGAGCAGTTCTTC. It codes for CASSGAGGYNEQFF.

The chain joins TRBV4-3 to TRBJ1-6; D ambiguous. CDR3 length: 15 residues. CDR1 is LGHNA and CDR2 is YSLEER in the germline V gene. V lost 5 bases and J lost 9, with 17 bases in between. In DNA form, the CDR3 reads TGCGCCAGCAGCTCTGACATTATTAGTGGTTCACCCCTCCACTTT. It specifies CASSSDIISGSPLHF.

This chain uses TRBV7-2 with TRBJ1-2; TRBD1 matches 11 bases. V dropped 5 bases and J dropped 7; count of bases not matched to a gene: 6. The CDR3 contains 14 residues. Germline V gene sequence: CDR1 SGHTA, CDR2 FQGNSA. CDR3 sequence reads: CASSLGQGASGYTF. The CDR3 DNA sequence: TGTGCCAGCAGCCTCGGACAGGGGGCTAGTGGCTACACCTTC. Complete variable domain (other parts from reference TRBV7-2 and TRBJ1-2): GAGVSQSPSNKVTEKGKDVELRCDPISGHTALYWYRQSLGQGLEFLIYFQGNSAPDKSGLPSDRFSAERTGGSVSTLTIQRTQQEDSAVYLCASSLGQGASGYTFGSGTRLTVV.

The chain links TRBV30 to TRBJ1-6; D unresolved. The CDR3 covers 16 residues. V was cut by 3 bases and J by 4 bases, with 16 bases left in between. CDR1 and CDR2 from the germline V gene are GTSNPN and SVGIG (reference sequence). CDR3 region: CAWRGAAGRYNSPLHF. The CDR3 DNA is TGTGCCTGGAGGGGCGCGGCGGGGAGATATAATTCACCCCTCCACTTT.

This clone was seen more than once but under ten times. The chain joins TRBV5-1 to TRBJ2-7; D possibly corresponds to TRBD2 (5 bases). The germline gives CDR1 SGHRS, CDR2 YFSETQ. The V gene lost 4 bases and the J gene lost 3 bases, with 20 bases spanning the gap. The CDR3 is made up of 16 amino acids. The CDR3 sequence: CASSLQTEARGYEQYF. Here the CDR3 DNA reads TGCGCCAGCAGCCTCCAGACCGAGGCTCGGGGCTACGAGCAGTACTTC.

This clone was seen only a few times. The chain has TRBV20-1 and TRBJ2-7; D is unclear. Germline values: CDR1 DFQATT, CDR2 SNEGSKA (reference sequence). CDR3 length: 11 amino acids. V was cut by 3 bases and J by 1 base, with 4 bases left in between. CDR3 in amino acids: CSASPSYEQYF. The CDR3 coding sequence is TGCAGTGCTAGCCCTTCCTACGAGCAGTACTTC.

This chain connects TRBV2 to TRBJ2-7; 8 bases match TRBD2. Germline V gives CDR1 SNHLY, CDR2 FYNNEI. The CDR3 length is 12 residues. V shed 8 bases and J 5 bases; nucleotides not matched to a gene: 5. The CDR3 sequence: CASGRGAHEQYF. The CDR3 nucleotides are TGTGCCAGCGGGCGGGGGGCCCACGAGCAGTACTTC.

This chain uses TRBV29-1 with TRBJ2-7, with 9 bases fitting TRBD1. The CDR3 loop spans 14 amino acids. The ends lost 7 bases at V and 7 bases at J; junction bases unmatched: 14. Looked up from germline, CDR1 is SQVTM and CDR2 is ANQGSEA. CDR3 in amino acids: CSAATGTGTWEQYF. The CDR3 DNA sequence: TGCAGCGCAGCCACCGGGACAGGGACGTGGGAGCAGTACTTC.